The 31 T cell receptor beta chains below all came from one sample that was sequenced in a study of identical twins (TCRdb year 2016). Libraries were made using 5' RACE. Sequenced on an Illumina HiSeq 2000. The raw public data were reprocessed by TCRdb itself: fastp quality trimming at Q25, MiXCR clonotype calling, in-frame beta chains only. For every CDR3 protein sequence, its rows merge into one entry that carries the most common genes and DNA. Across this sample there are approximately 190,000 distinct CDR3 sequences, with more than 15% seen only once. The ten most abundant clones make up around two fifths of the sample. A further study also used this sample, focusing on T cells expressing NK-cell markers.

Sequences were obtained from CD8+ T cells sorted from blood. Source of these receptors: a woman between 18 and 30 years old in good health.

The CDR3 loop is CSAEPTNYNEQFF. CDR3 in DNA: TGCAGTGCCGAGCCTACAAACTACAATGAGCAGTTCTTC. This sequence joins TRBV20-1 and TRBJ2-1; D call uncertain. V was trimmed by 6 bases and J by 3 bases, leaving 12 bases between them. CDR3 size: 13 residues. The germline V gene encodes CDR1 DFQATT and CDR2 SNEGSKA (reference sequence).

This clonotype appeared a few times. This sequence joins TRBV6-1 and TRBJ2-7; weak D call: TRBD1 (6 bases). This CDR3 has 13 residues. The V gene lost 5 bases and the J gene lost 7 bases, with 15 bases spanning the gap. Looked up from germline, CDR1 is MNHNS and CDR2 is SASEGT. The CDR3 DNA reads as TGTGCCAGCAGTCCAACAGGGTTCGGTGAGCAGTACTTC. This encodes CASSPTGFGEQYF.

This clonotype was seen ten or more times. The chain combines TRBV4-3 with TRBJ1-2, with D unresolved. CDR1 LGHNA and CDR2 YSLEER come from the germline V gene. Between the trimmed V and J ends, which lost 5 bases and 0 bases, there was a span of 19 bases. This CDR3 is 17 amino acids long. CDR3 sequence: CASSTMTLEGANYGYTF. As DNA, the CDR3 is TGCGCCAGCAGCACAATGACACTGGAGGGAGCTAACTATGGCTACACCTTC.

The chain employs TRBV10-3 and TRBJ2-7; 9 positions match TRBD1. The V segment lost 6 bases and the J segment 3 bases; nucleotides outside the gene matches: 3. The CDR3 runs 13 residues. Looked up from germline, CDR1 is ENHRY and CDR2 is SYGVKD. The CDR3, as DNA: TGTGCCATCAGCGGGACAGGGTACTACGAGCAGTACTTC. This translates into CAISGTGYYEQYF.

This clonotype came up a few times. The V and J genes are TRBV14 and TRBJ2-7; TRBD1 is a possible D gene (6 bases). The ends were cut back, 2 bases at V and 3 bases at J, with 17 bases in the middle. This CDR3 is built from 16 residues. Germline V gives CDR1 SGHDN, CDR2 FVKESK. The CDR3 region is CASSQPQGFRDYEQYF. CDR3 bases: TGTGCCAGCAGCCAACCCCAGGGGTTTCGGGACTACGAGCAGTACTTC.

J is TRBJ2-1 and V is TRBV7-6; no reliable D call. The CDR3 sequence is 13 residues long. Deletions cut 8 bases from V and 7 bases from J, with 15 bases between. Germline values: CDR1 SGHVS, CDR2 FNYEAQ. The CDR3 region is CASAVRTWNEQFF. CDR3 DNA sequence: TGTGCCAGCGCGGTAAGAACTTGGAATGAGCAGTTCTTC.

The V and J genes are TRBV6-1 and TRBJ1-5, with D tentatively TRBD1 (5 bases). V was shortened by 5 bases and J by 2 bases, with 19 bases between the two germline ends. The V gene's germline CDR1 is MNHNS and CDR2 SASEGT. The CDR3 covers 17 residues. CDR3 nucleotides: TGTGCCAGCAGTCCCCAGGGTCTTTCGGGTGGCAATCAGCCCCAGCATTTT. Translated, it gives CASSPQGLSGGNQPQHF.

This clonotype came up a few times. The chain recombines TRBV6-1 with TRBJ2-1; 13 bases line up with TRBD2. The ends lost 6 bases at V and 7 bases at J; junction bases unmatched: 6. This CDR3 region has 15 residues. Germline values: CDR1 MNHNS, CDR2 SASEGT. The CDR3 spells CASSSGTSGINEQFF. For the CDR3, the DNA is TGTGCCAGCAGCTCCGGGACTAGCGGGATTAATGAGCAGTTCTTC.

This rearrangement joins TRBV27 to TRBJ2-7, with 7 positions matching TRBD2. V lost 1 base to trimming and J lost 6 bases; unmatched junction nucleotides: 18. This CDR3 comprises 18 residues. The germline V gene has CDR1 MNHEY and CDR2 SMNVEV (reference sequence). The DNA of the CDR3 is TGTGCCAGCAGTTTATTGCGGGCTAGCGGAGAAGTTGGGGGCGAGCAGTACTTC. Translation gives CASSLLRASGEVGGEQYF.

This chain connects TRBV12-3 or TRBV12-4 to TRBJ1-1; D is uncertain. CDR3 length equals 12 residues. Trimming pared 4 bases from V and 9 bases from J, leaving 12 bases between. This CDR3 is CASSSHPMKAFF. In DNA, the CDR3 is TGTGCCAGCAGTTCGCACCCCATGAAAGCTTTCTTT.

This sequence joins TRBV3-1 and TRBJ2-7; D possibly corresponds to TRBD2 (7 bases). The CDR3 runs to 15 residues. V was clipped by 4 bases and J by 2 bases, with 15 bases between them. Per germline, CDR1 LGHDT and CDR2 YNNKEL (reference sequence). CDR3 sequence reads: CASSPIGGAAYEQYF. CDR3 coding DNA: TGTGCCAGCAGCCCGATAGGGGGGGCAGCCTACGAGCAGTACTTC.

This clonotype was seen at least ten times. The CDR3 spells CASSDNRCKRGRARNIQYF. As DNA, the CDR3 is TGCGCCAGCAGTGATAACCGCTGTAAGAGGGGGAGGGCCCGTAACATTCAGTACTTC. V gene TRBV10-1 combines with J gene TRBJ2-4; possible D gene TRBD2, 7 bases. CDR1 and CDR2 (germline): WNHNN, SYGVQD (reference sequence). The CDR3 runs 19 residues. The ends were cut back, 3 bases at V and 7 bases at J, with 28 bases in the middle.

This clonotype has only a few counts. The rearrangement uses TRBV3-1 and TRBJ2-1, with 13 nucleotides matching TRBD2. This CDR3 has 15 residues. Germline V CDR1 and CDR2: LGHDT, YNNKEL (reference sequence). V shed 1 base, J shed 8 bases, and the junction held 2 bases outside the gene matches. The CDR3 region is CASSQGTSGGYEQFF. CDR3 DNA sequence: TGTGCCAGCAGCCAAGGGACTAGCGGGGGCTATGAGCAGTTCTTC.

This clonotype has just a few counts. The chain has TRBV6-1 and TRBJ1-1; tentatively, D is TRBD1 (6 bases). Per germline, CDR1 MNHNS and CDR2 SASEGT. The CDR3 sequence is 14 residues long. The V end was cut by 1 base, the J end by 0 bases, with 6 bases between. For the CDR3, the DNA is TGTGCCAGCAGTGAAGAGGGGGTGAACACTGAAGCTTTCTTT. Translated: CASSEEGVNTEAFF.

The CDR3 here is CASSLAGQLNTGELFF. CDR3 nucleotides: TGTGCCAGCAGCTTAGCGGGGCAGCTGAACACCGGGGAGCTGTTTTTT. The chain recombines TRBV13 with TRBJ2-2; the D call may be TRBD1 or TRBD2 (5 bases each). CDR1 is PRHDT, CDR2 FYEKMQ, per germline (reference sequence). V shed 1 base and J shed 1 base, with 10 bases lying between them. CDR3 length: 16 amino acids.

This clonotype was seen repeatedly, ten times or more. The chain carries TRBV30 and TRBJ2-2; no clear D. With 0 bases removed from V and 5 bases from J, the gap between germline ends came to 10 bases. Germline V gene lookup returns CDR1 GTSNPN and CDR2 SVGIG (reference sequence). This CDR3 has 14 residues. The CDR3 region is CAWSVGQETGELFF. CDR3 DNA: TGTGCCTGGAGTGTAGGGCAGGAAACCGGGGAGCTGTTTTTT.

This clonotype was counted only a few times. The CDR3 protein is CASSVDLGSNTQYF. CDR3 nucleotide sequence: TGTGCCAGCAGCGTAGACCTAGGTTCGAATACGCAGTATTTT. The rearrangement links TRBV9 to TRBJ2-3; D uncertain. With 0 bases removed from V and 7 bases from J, the gap between germline ends came to 12 bases. The CDR3 contains 14 residues. Germline V CDR1 and CDR2: SGDLS, YYNGEE.

This clonotype showed up just once. The chain joins TRBV20-1 to TRBJ1-2, with D hard to call. CDR3 length equals 12 residues. Between the trimmed V and J ends, which lost 1 base and 5 bases, there was a span of 8 bases. Germline V CDR1 and CDR2: DFQATT, SNEGSKA (reference sequence). DNA of the CDR3: TGCAGTGCTAGAGCCCCCCAATATGGCTACACCTTC. It yields the protein CSARAPQYGYTF.

This clonotype appeared a few times. The chain employs TRBV7-9 and TRBJ2-3; D remains ambiguous. This CDR3 contains 14 residues. Germline V lookup: CDR1 SEHNR, CDR2 FQNEAQ (reference sequence). With 1 base removed from V and 6 bases from J, the gap between germline ends came to 11 bases. DNA for the CDR3: TGTGCCAGCAGCTTAGGAGGTGTCTACGATACGCAGTATTTT. Its protein is CASSLGGVYDTQYF.

The V call is TRBV7-8, the J call TRBJ2-1; 7 positions match TRBD2. CDR1 is SGHVS, CDR2 FQNEAQ, per germline. The CDR3 is 15 amino acids. V dropped 1 base and J dropped 4; count of bases not matched to a gene: 4. The CDR3: CASSLGTSKYNEQFF. DNA for the CDR3: TGTGCCAGCAGCTTAGGGACTAGTAAATACAATGAGCAGTTCTTC.

This clonotype was counted only a few times. The V and J genes are TRBV6-5 and TRBJ2-2, with D uncertain. The CDR3 loop spans 11 amino acids. Germline CDR1 MNHEY, CDR2 SVGAGI. Trimming stripped 5 bases from V and 11 bases from J, with 9 bases between. The CDR3 sequence is CASSTAYELFF. The CDR3 nucleotides read TGTGCCAGCAGTACGGCATATGAGCTGTTTTTT.

This clonotype appeared a few times. This chain joins TRBV6-5 and TRBJ2-3; the match to TRBD2 covers 8 bases. V lost 2 bases and J lost 3; bases outside the gene matches: 4. This CDR3 has 15 residues. Germline lookup yields CDR1 MNHEY and CDR2 SVGAGI. CDR3 amino acids: CASSYTSGGTDTQYF. CDR3 DNA: TGTGCCAGCAGTTACACTAGCGGAGGGACAGATACGCAGTATTTT.

In nucleotides, the CDR3 is TGTGCCAGTAGCAGGGTGGCGATGGACTATGGCTACACCTTC. Its protein is CASSRVAMDYGYTF. The chain is built from TRBV19 and TRBJ1-2; D is perhaps TRBD1 (5 bases). CDR3 length equals 14 residues. CDR1 is LNHDA, CDR2 SQIVND, per germline (reference sequence). V shed 6 bases and J shed 3 bases, with 14 bases lying between them.

V gene TRBV6-1 combines with J gene TRBJ2-3; D is undetermined. V was cut by 6 bases and J by 2 bases, with 9 bases left in between. CDR3 length: 13 residues. CDR1 is MNHNS, CDR2 SASEGT, per germline. CDR3 amino acids: CASSHSATDTQYF. In DNA, the CDR3 is TGTGCCAGCAGCCATTCCGCCACAGATACGCAGTATTTT.

This clonotype was counted ten times or more. The V and J genes are TRBV3-1 and TRBJ2-1; D not resolved. Germline CDR1 and CDR2: LGHDT and YNNKEL (reference sequence). The ends were cut back, 0 bases at V and 2 bases at J, with 8 bases in the middle. This CDR3 is built from 15 residues. CDR3 nucleotides: TGTGCCAGCAGCCAAGAAGACTTTACCTACAATGAGCAGTTCTTC. This gives the protein CASSQEDFTYNEQFF.

This clonotype was counted a few times. The gene calls are TRBV18 and TRBJ2-1; D is possibly TRBD2 (6 bases). Germline CDR1 and CDR2: KGHSH and LQKENI. The CDR3 has 15 amino acids. The V and J ends lost 3 bases and 3 bases respectively, with 12 bases between them. CDR3 bases: TGTGCCAGCTCACCCGGGACTCCCGACTACAATGAGCAGTTCTTC. Translation: CASSPGTPDYNEQFF.

This clonotype was seen a handful of times. The gene calls are TRBV7-3 and TRBJ2-1, with D possibly TRBD2 on 5 matching bases. Germline assignment: CDR1 SGHTA and CDR2 FQGTGA. CDR3 length: 15 residues. V was cut by 5 bases and J by 0 bases, with 11 bases left in between. CDR3 DNA: TGTGCCAGCAGCAAGGCTGGGAGCTCCTACAATGAGCAGTTCTTC. This gives the protein CASSKAGSSYNEQFF.

This clonotype occurred a few times. The chain has TRBV6-5 and TRBJ2-6, with D perhaps assigned TRBD1 or TRBD2 (5 bases each). V was clipped by 2 bases and J by 0 bases, with 11 bases between them. This CDR3 is 17 amino acids long. CDR1 MNHEY and CDR2 SVGAGI come from the germline V gene. The CDR3 protein is CASSYQVGVSGANVLTF. The CDR3 nucleotides read TGTGCCAGCAGTTACCAGGTGGGGGTCTCTGGGGCCAACGTCCTGACTTTC.

This clonotype has only a few counts. CDR3 residues: CASSRYERSRNEQFF. The CDR3 DNA reads as TGCGCCAGCAGCCGGTATGAGCGTTCGCGAAATGAGCAGTTCTTC. V gene TRBV4-3 combines with J gene TRBJ2-1; D unclear. CDR3 length equals 15 residues. Germline V gene lookup returns CDR1 LGHNA and CDR2 YSLEER. V gave up 4 bases and J gave up 7 bases, with 17 bases separating them.

This clonotype has at least ten counts. This sequence joins TRBV14 and TRBJ2-1, with unresolved D. The CDR3 contains 13 residues. CDR1 is SGHDN and CDR2 is FVKESK in the germline V gene. V was shortened by 5 bases and J by 8 bases, with 13 bases between the two germline ends. The DNA for the CDR3 is TGTGCCAGCAGCGACGACAACCACGATGAGCAGTTCTTC. Its translation: CASSDDNHDEQFF.

This clonotype was detected only a few times. The gene calls are TRBV14 and TRBJ2-7; TRBD2 aligns across 14 bases. The J segment lost 2 bases and the V segment lost 3 bases, leaving 12 bases of the junction unmatched. This CDR3 comprises 19 residues. Germline V gene lookup returns CDR1 SGHDN and CDR2 FVKESK. The CDR3 region has the DNA TGTGCCAGCAGCCAGCTAGACCGGACTAGCGGGAGGCCACCCTACGAGCAGTACTTC. Its protein is CASSQLDRTSGRPPYEQYF. The full variable domain, its missing parts supplied by reference TRBV14 and TRBJ2-7, is EAGVTQFPSHSVIEKGQTVTLRCDPISGHDNLYWYRRVMGKEIKFLLHFVKESKQDESGMPNNRFLAERTGGTYSTLKVQPAELEDSGVYFCASSQLDRTSGRPPYEQYFGPGTRLTVT.